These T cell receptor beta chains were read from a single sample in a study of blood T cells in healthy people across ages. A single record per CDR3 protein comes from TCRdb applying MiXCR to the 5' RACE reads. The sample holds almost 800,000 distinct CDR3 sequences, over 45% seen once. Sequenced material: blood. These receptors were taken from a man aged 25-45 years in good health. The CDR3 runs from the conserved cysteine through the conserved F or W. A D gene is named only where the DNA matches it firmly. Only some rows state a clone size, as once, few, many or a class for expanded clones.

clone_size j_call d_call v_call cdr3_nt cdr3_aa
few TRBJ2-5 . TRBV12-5 TGTGCTAGTGGTTTAAACTCAGAGGGAGAGACCCAGTACTTC CASGLNSEGETQYF
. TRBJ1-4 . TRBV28 TGTGCCAGCAGTCAGCTCCCAACTAATGAAAAACTGTTTTTT CASSQLPTNEKLFF
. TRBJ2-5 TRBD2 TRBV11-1 TGTGCCAGCAGCATCGGACTAGCGGGGAATCAAGAGACCCAGTACTTC CASSIGLAGNQETQYF
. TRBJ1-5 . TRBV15 TGTGCCACCAGCAGCACCGGCCGGGGCGTTCAGCCCCAGCATTTT CATSSTGRGVQPQHF
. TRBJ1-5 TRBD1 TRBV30 TGTGCCTGGAGTGTAATGCCGGACAGGAACAATCAGCCCCAGCATTTT CAWSVMPDRNNQPQHF
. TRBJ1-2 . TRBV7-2 TGTGCCAGCAGCTTAGAAGGGGGGCGAAGAGACTATGGCTACACCTTC CASSLEGGRRDYGYTF
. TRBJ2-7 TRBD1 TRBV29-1 TGCAGCGTGCGGGGGACAGGGGCCTACGAGCAGTACTTC CSVRGTGAYEQYF
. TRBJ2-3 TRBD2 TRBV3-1 TGTGCCAGCAGCCAAGAGACCTTTGGCGGGGGGGCGGAAGATACGCAGTATTTT CASSQETFGGGAEDTQYF
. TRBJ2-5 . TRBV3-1 TGTGCCAGCAGCCAAGCAGCGGTTCGGGAGACCCAGTACTTC CASSQAAVRETQYF
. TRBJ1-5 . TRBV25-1 TGTGCCAGCAGTGAAGCGCCCGAAGCATATAGCAATCAGCCCCAGCATTTT CASSEAPEAYSNQPQHF
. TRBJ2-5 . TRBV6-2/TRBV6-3 TGTGCCAGCAGTTGGACCAGAGAGACCCAGTACTTC CASSWTRETQYF
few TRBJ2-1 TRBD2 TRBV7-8 TGTGCCAGCAGCTTCAGACTAGCGGGGATAAACAATGAGCAGTTCTTC CASSFRLAGINNEQFF
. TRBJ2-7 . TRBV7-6 TGTGCCAGCAGCTTAGGGTGGAACAATGAGCAGTACTTC CASSLGWNNEQYF
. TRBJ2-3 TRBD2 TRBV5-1 TGCGCCAGCAGCGACCTAGGAGCGGGGGGAACAGATACGCAGTATTTT CASSDLGAGGTDTQYF
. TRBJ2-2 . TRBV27 TGTGCCAGCAGTCCAGAACATGGGACCGGGGAGCTGTTTTTT CASSPEHGTGELFF
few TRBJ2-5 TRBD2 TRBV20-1 TGCAGTGCTAGTGTGAGCGGGGTAAAAGAGACCCAGTACTTC CSASVSGVKETQYF
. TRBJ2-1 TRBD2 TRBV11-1 TGTGCCAGCAGCTCCCGACCGACTAGCGCACGGAATGAGCAGTTCTTC CASSSRPTSARNEQFF
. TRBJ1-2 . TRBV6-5 TGTGCCAGCAGTCCGAAAAATCCCTACTATGGCTACACCTTC CASSPKNPYYGYTF
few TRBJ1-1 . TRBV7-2 TGTGCCAGCAGCTTAGGGCCTACTGAAGCTTTCTTT CASSLGPTEAFF
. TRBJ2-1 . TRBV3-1 TGTGCCAGCAGCCAAGACGGTACTTACAATGAGCAGTTCTTC CASSQDGTYNEQFF
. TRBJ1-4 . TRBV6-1 TGTGCCAGCAGTGAACTTTGGCAGAGTTTTGAAGAACTGTTTTTT CASSELWQSFEELFF
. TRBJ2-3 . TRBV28 TGTGCCAGCGGAATCGGGAGCCGGACAGATACGCAGTATTTT CASGIGSRTDTQYF
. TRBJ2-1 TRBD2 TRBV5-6 TGTGCCAGCAGCGCGGCTGCGGGGGGGCCTCGAGAGCAGTTCTTC CASSAAAGGPREQFF
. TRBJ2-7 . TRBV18 TGTGCCAGCTCACGCGGGGCCTCTTCAAACTACGAGCAGTACTTC CASSRGASSNYEQYF
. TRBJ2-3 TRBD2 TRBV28 TGTGCCAGCAGTGGTGGCGGACTAGCTCCGGGAGATACGCAGTATTTT CASSGGGLAPGDTQYF
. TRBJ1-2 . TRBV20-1 TGCAGTGCTAGTCCCGAACGGGAGGGTACGGGAGGCTACACCTTC CSASPEREGTGGYTF
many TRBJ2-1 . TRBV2 TGTGCCAGCAGTGGGTGGGCGGGATCGGACAATGAGCAGTTCTTC CASSGWAGSDNEQFF
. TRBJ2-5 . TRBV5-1 TGTGCCAGCAGCTTAGCCGAGGGGCAGGAGACCCAGTACTTC CASSLAEGQETQYF
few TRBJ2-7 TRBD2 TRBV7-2 TGTGCCAGCAGCAACCCCTTTGGAGGCGGGGGATCTTCCTACGAGCAGTACTTC CASSNPFGGGGSSYEQYF
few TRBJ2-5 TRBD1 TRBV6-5 TGTGCCAGCAGTTACTACGGGACAGCTCAAGAGACCCAGTACTTC CASSYYGTAQETQYF
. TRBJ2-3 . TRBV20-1 TGCAGTGCTCCCCGTCCGGCTAGCGAGTGGAATACGCAGTATTTT CSAPRPASEWNTQYF
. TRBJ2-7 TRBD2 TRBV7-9 TGTGCCAGCAGCCCCCTAGCGGCGGGTCCCCACGAGCAGTACTTC CASSPLAAGPHEQYF
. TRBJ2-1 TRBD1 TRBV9 TGTGCCAGCAGTCCTCCGACAGGGAGATCCTACAATGAGCAGTTCTTC CASSPPTGRSYNEQFF
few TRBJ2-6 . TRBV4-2 TGTGCCAGCAGCCAAGTTAGCCGGCCGTCAACCTCCTCTGGGGCCAACGTCCTGACTTTC CASSQVSRPSTSSGANVLTF
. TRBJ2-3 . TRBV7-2 TGTGCCAGCAGGAGATGGCAGGTGGAAACAGATACGCAGTATTTT CASRRWQVETDTQYF
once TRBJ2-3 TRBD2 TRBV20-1 TGCAGTGCTAGAGATCTTTTGGCTAGCGGGGGGGCATACACAGATACGCAGTATTTT CSARDLLASGGAYTDTQYF
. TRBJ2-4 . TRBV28 TGTGCCAGCAGTTTTGGACCTCATCATGTGTACTTC CASSFGPHHVYF
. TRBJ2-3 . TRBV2 TGTGCCAGCAGTACCCTTGGGACTAGCACAGATACGCAGTATTTT CASSTLGTSTDTQYF
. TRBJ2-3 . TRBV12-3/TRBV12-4 TGTGCCAGCAGTGCAAGCCCTAGAACGACGGTTTCGGATACGCAGTATTTT CASSASPRTTVSDTQYF
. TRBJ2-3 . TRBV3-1 TGTGCCAGCAGCCAAAGCGGCACAGATACGCAGTATTTT CASSQSGTDTQYF
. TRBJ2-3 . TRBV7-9 TGTGCCAGCAGCCCCCAGCAAACGAGCACAGATACGCAGTATTTT CASSPQQTSTDTQYF
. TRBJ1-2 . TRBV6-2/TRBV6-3 TGTGCCAGCAGTTACGATCAGATTCGGCGATCCGCCGACTATGGCTACACCTTC CASSYDQIRRSADYGYTF
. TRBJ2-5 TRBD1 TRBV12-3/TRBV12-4 TGTGCCAGCAGATCGGACAGGGCCCAAGAGACCCAGTACTTC CASRSDRAQETQYF